The TCR beta chain described here comes from a study of T cell changes during pregnancy in multiple sclerosis. The CDR3 is 13 amino acids. TCRdb keeps only in-frame clones here, not all; method: immunoSEQ multiplex PCR. The table has 50,000 to 80,000 clones, over 75% seen once; the top ten hold roughly 5%. This clonotype originated in a female donor with multiple sclerosis, enrolled in a pregnancy study. The V call is TRBV21-1, the J call TRBJ2-5; the DNA was not compared with TRBD2, the D call given in the table. TRBV21-1 is an annotated pseudogene. The material sequenced was CD8+ T cells from peripheral blood mononuclear cells, taken before pregnancy. In DNA form, the CDR3 reads TGTGCCAGCAGCAAAGCCGAGAAAGAGACCCAGTACTTC. As protein: CASSKAEKETQYF.